This entry features one T cell receptor beta chain sequence. Its antigen is unknown. This sample was taken from a study of graft-versus-host responses after intestinal transplantation. About the study: Multivisceral, liver-intestinal, or isolated intestinal transplants were received by the recipients. Recipients across the board were started on anti-thymocyte globulin induction, then kept on tacrolimus and steroids for approximately three years. The study's findings and limits: Early after transplant, HvG clones declined as circulating GvH clones peaked. The authors found GvH clones in recipient marrow, some appearing first in ileum or blood.

TCRdb's table, derived via immunoSEQ multiplex PCR, lists solely in-frame clones and lacks some. The sample yields under 20,000 clones, 95% seen once. With 0 bases removed from V and 5 bases from J, the gap between germline ends came to 13 bases. This CDR3 comprises 15 residues. CDR1 and CDR2 from the germline V gene are MNHNS and SASEGT. The clonotype originates from a human patient who received an intestinal transplant, so some T cells may come from the graft donor. The sequencing here drew on PBMCs, taken 23 days after intestinal transplant. The chain has TRBV6-1 and TRBJ1-1; no clear D. The DNA of the CDR3 is TGTGCCAGCAGTGAAGCTCCAGGTCCATTTACTGAAGCTTTCTTT. Amino acids: CASSEAPGPFTEAFF.